This TCR beta chain was obtained from a study of response to subunit inactivated influenza vaccine. This clonotype was observed a few times. Its cognate antigen is unknown. Overall study results and limits: The authors suggested that every seasonal influenza vaccination recruits few new T cells.

TCRdb recomputed calls from the RT-PCR reads with MiXCR, one row per CDR3 protein. The table has fewer than 800,000 distinct CDR3 sequences, about a sixth seen once. This clonotype originated in a middle-aged man who received an inactivated influenza vaccine. The sequenced sample was PBMCs from blood, obtained approximately 13 days after vaccination.

The CDR3 protein is CASHHQLAGGPTELFF. CDR3 bases: TGCGCCAGCCACCACCAACTAGCGGGGGGGCCTACGGAGCTGTTTTTT. The V and J genes are TRBV5-1 and TRBJ2-2; 13 nucleotides match TRBD2. Trimming removed 7 bases from V and 10 bases from J; junction bases left unmatched: 13. CDR1 SGHRS and CDR2 YFSETQ come from the germline V gene. The CDR3 extends over 16 amino acids.